These T cell receptor beta chains were read from a single sample in a study of cytomegalovirus exposure and HLA in healthy donors. Libraries were prepared by immunoSEQ multiplex PCR; TCRdb keeps only in-frame clonotypes and omits some of them. This table has 250,000 to 350,000 clones, about nine tenths appearing once. The sequencing sample was made of PBMCs. The receptors stem from a man between 35 and 55 years old in good health and CMV-seropositive. CDR3s include the opening cysteine and the closing phenylalanine or tryptophan. D genes are given only for firm matches. Only some rows state a clone size, as once, few, many or a class for expanded clones.

d_call: TRBD1; cdr3_length: 13; v_call: TRBV6-5; j_call: TRBJ1-2; clone_size: -; cdr3_aa: CASSPGTGNGYTF; cdr3_nt: TGTGCCAGCAGTCCCGGGACAGGGAACGGCTACACCTTC
d_call: -; cdr3_length: 15; v_call: TRBV7-9; j_call: TRBJ1-4; clone_size: -; cdr3_aa: CASSLGQVENEKLFF; cdr3_nt: TGTGCCAGCAGCTTAGGGCAGGTTGAGAATGAAAAACTGTTTTTT
d_call: -; cdr3_length: 17; v_call: TRBV6-1; j_call: TRBJ2-2; clone_size: -; cdr3_aa: CASSAEEFFWFAGELFF; cdr3_nt: TGTGCCAGCAGTGCAGAGGAGTTCTTTTGGTTCGCCGGGGAGCTGTTTTTT
d_call: -; cdr3_length: 11; v_call: TRBV20-1; j_call: TRBJ1-1; clone_size: -; cdr3_aa: CSAPGNTEAFF; cdr3_nt: TGCAGTGCCCCGGGAAACACTGAAGCTTTCTTT
d_call: TRBD1; cdr3_length: 14; v_call: TRBV6-1; j_call: TRBJ1-2; clone_size: -; cdr3_aa: CASSRGQGYYGYTF; cdr3_nt: TGTGCCAGCAGTCGAGGACAGGGGTACTATGGCTACACCTTC
d_call: TRBD1; cdr3_length: 12; v_call: TRBV28; j_call: TRBJ1-4; clone_size: few; cdr3_aa: CASRGQNEKLFF; cdr3_nt: TGTGCCAGCAGGGGACAGAATGAAAAACTGTTTTTT
d_call: -; cdr3_length: 15; v_call: TRBV28; j_call: TRBJ1-2; clone_size: -; cdr3_aa: CASSLGRGVYYGYTF; cdr3_nt: TGTGCCAGCAGTTTGGGACGGGGGGTTTACTATGGCTACACCTTC
d_call: TRBD2; cdr3_length: 22; v_call: TRBV2; j_call: TRBJ2-2; clone_size: once; cdr3_aa: CASSESFVWLAGYRSNTGELFF; cdr3_nt: TGTGCCAGCAGTGAAAGTTTTGTGTGGCTAGCGGGATATAGGTCGAACACCGGGGAGCTGTTTTTT
d_call: TRBD2; cdr3_length: 19; v_call: TRBV2; j_call: TRBJ2-7; clone_size: -; cdr3_aa: CASSERDTLTSGREDEQYF; cdr3_nt: TGTGCCAGCAGCGAACGGGACACCTTGACTAGCGGGAGAGAGGACGAGCAGTACTTC
d_call: TRBD2; cdr3_length: 15; v_call: TRBV7-9; j_call: TRBJ2-1; clone_size: -; cdr3_aa: CASRGGGGSYNEQFF; cdr3_nt: TGTGCCAGCAGGGGTGGGGGGGGTTCCTACAATGAGCAGTTCTTC
d_call: -; cdr3_length: 14; v_call: TRBV6-5; j_call: TRBJ2-7; clone_size: once; cdr3_aa: CASSYSQESYEQYF; cdr3_nt: TGTGCCAGCAGTTACTCACAGGAATCCTACGAGCAGTACTTC
d_call: TRBD2; cdr3_length: 15; v_call: TRBV6-5; j_call: TRBJ2-1; clone_size: -; cdr3_aa: CASTHPGGSFDEQFF; cdr3_nt: TGTGCCAGCACCCACCCTGGCGGGAGTTTCGATGAGCAGTTCTTC
d_call: -; cdr3_length: 15; v_call: TRBV6-1; j_call: TRBJ1-5; clone_size: once; cdr3_aa: CASSGTVNSNQPQHF; cdr3_nt: TGTGCCAGCAGTGGGACAGTCAATAGCAATCAGCCCCAGCATTTT
d_call: TRBD2; cdr3_length: 14; v_call: TRBV30; j_call: TRBJ2-1; clone_size: -; cdr3_aa: CAWSATGGVTARFF; cdr3_nt: TGTGCCTGGAGTGCGACCGGGGGGGTGACCGCGCGGTTCTTC
d_call: TRBD2; cdr3_length: 15; v_call: TRBV7-9; j_call: TRBJ2-7; clone_size: -; cdr3_aa: CASSLGPGLHPEQYF; cdr3_nt: TGTGCCAGCAGCTTAGGCCCGGGACTACATCCCGAGCAGTACTTC
d_call: TRBD1; cdr3_length: 16; v_call: TRBV7-9; j_call: TRBJ2-7; clone_size: -; cdr3_aa: CASSSTPGQGPYEQYF; cdr3_nt: TGTGCCAGCAGCTCCACGCCGGGACAGGGACCCTACGAGCAGTACTTC
d_call: -; cdr3_length: 12; v_call: TRBV28; j_call: TRBJ1-2; clone_size: -; cdr3_aa: CASRDTVFGYTF; cdr3_nt: TGTGCCAGCAGGGATACAGTATTTGGCTACACCTTC
d_call: -; cdr3_length: 16; v_call: TRBV25-1; j_call: TRBJ1-3; clone_size: -; cdr3_aa: CASSVGRRESGNTIYF; cdr3_nt: TGTGCCAGCAGTGTCGGTCGGCGGGAGTCTGGAAACACCATATATTTT
d_call: -; cdr3_length: 13; v_call: TRBV7-2; j_call: TRBJ1-3; clone_size: -; cdr3_aa: CASSSAGGNTIYF; cdr3_nt: TGTGCCAGCAGCTCGGCAGGGGGAAACACCATATATTTT
d_call: TRBD1; cdr3_length: 17; v_call: TRBV6-1; j_call: TRBJ1-5; clone_size: -; cdr3_aa: CASSGNRDSRGNQPQHF; cdr3_nt: TGTGCCAGCAGTGGAAACCGGGACAGTCGAGGCAATCAGCCCCAGCATTTT
d_call: -; cdr3_length: 13; v_call: TRBV9; j_call: TRBJ2-3; clone_size: -; cdr3_aa: CASSFLGTDTQYF; cdr3_nt: TGTGCCAGCAGCTTCCTAGGCACAGATACGCAGTATTTT
d_call: TRBD2; cdr3_length: 15; v_call: TRBV15; j_call: TRBJ2-5; clone_size: -; cdr3_aa: CATSRDAGEGETQYF; cdr3_nt: TGTGCCACCAGCAGAGACGCGGGAGAGGGGGAGACCCAGTACTTC
d_call: -; cdr3_length: 16; v_call: TRBV30; j_call: TRBJ2-7; clone_size: -; cdr3_aa: CAWSRPGRKRPGEQYF; cdr3_nt: TGTGCCTGGAGTCGACCTGGACGGAAGAGGCCGGGGGAGCAGTACTTC
d_call: TRBD1; cdr3_length: 15; v_call: TRBV5-6; j_call: TRBJ1-1; clone_size: -; cdr3_aa: CASRRQGMGNTEAFF; cdr3_nt: TGTGCCAGCAGGCGACAGGGGATGGGGAACACTGAAGCTTTCTTT
d_call: TRBD2; cdr3_length: 16; v_call: TRBV27; j_call: TRBJ2-7; clone_size: -; cdr3_aa: CASSKPGTSGEYEQYF; cdr3_nt: TGTGCCAGCAGTAAGCCCGGGACTAGCGGGGAATACGAGCAGTACTTC
d_call: TRBD1; cdr3_length: 15; v_call: TRBV6-5; j_call: TRBJ2-1; clone_size: -; cdr3_aa: CASIDPRQGTNEQFF; cdr3_nt: TGTGCCAGCATTGACCCCAGACAGGGTACAAATGAGCAGTTCTTC
d_call: TRBD1; cdr3_length: 16; v_call: TRBV7-9; j_call: TRBJ2-7; clone_size: -; cdr3_aa: CASSYALDRLPYEQYF; cdr3_nt: TGTGCCAGCAGCTATGCCCTGGACAGGCTTCCCTACGAGCAGTACTTC
d_call: -; cdr3_length: 16; v_call: TRBV5-1; j_call: TRBJ2-7; clone_size: -; cdr3_aa: CASSLAPGTTSYEQYF; cdr3_nt: TGCGCCAGCAGCTTGGCGCCCGGGACAACCTCCTACGAGCAGTACTTC
d_call: -; cdr3_length: 14; v_call: TRBV5-5; j_call: TRBJ2-5; clone_size: -; cdr3_aa: CASSTGYNQETQYF; cdr3_nt: TGTGCCAGCAGCACAGGGTATAACCAAGAGACCCAGTACTTC
d_call: TRBD2; cdr3_length: 17; v_call: TRBV18; j_call: TRBJ2-7; clone_size: once; cdr3_aa: CASSRGLAGGPMDEQYF; cdr3_nt: TGTGCCAGCTCGAGGGGACTAGCGGGAGGGCCGATGGACGAGCAGTACTTC
d_call: TRBD1; cdr3_length: 18; v_call: TRBV18; j_call: TRBJ1-5; clone_size: -; cdr3_aa: CASSPYLPTGLSNQPQHF; cdr3_nt: TGTGCCAGCTCACCATATCTCCCGACAGGGCTCAGCAATCAGCCCCAGCATTTT
d_call: TRBD1; cdr3_length: 15; v_call: TRBV28; j_call: TRBJ2-7; clone_size: -; cdr3_aa: CASSYTGASSYEQYF; cdr3_nt: TGTGCCAGCAGCTACACAGGGGCCAGCTCCTACGAGCAGTACTTC
d_call: -; cdr3_length: 17; v_call: TRBV21-1; j_call: TRBJ2-7; clone_size: -; cdr3_aa: CASSKALRTSGNYEQYF; cdr3_nt: TGTGCCAGCAGCAAAGCCCTAAGGACTAGCGGGAACTACGAGCAGTACTTC
d_call: -; cdr3_length: 17; v_call: TRBV18; j_call: TRBJ1-1; clone_size: -; cdr3_aa: CASSPRVEADLNTEAFF; cdr3_nt: TGTGCCAGCTCACCACGCGTCGAGGCAGATCTGAACACTGAAGCTTTCTTT
d_call: TRBD2; cdr3_length: 14; v_call: TRBV2; j_call: TRBJ2-1; clone_size: -; cdr3_aa: CASMGLAGYDEQFF; cdr3_nt: TGTGCCAGCATGGGGCTAGCGGGATACGATGAGCAGTTCTTC
d_call: -; cdr3_length: 15; v_call: TRBV4-1; j_call: TRBJ2-7; clone_size: -; cdr3_aa: CASSQIGNPFTEQYF; cdr3_nt: TGCGCCAGCAGCCAAATCGGGAATCCGTTCACCGAGCAGTACTTC
d_call: -; cdr3_length: 14; v_call: TRBV4-3; j_call: TRBJ2-7; clone_size: -; cdr3_aa: CASSHSVGAYEQYF; cdr3_nt: TGCGCCAGCAGCCATAGTGTCGGTGCCTACGAGCAGTACTTC
d_call: -; cdr3_length: 15; v_call: TRBV19; j_call: TRBJ2-7; clone_size: -; cdr3_aa: CASSIVGDPFNEQYF; cdr3_nt: TGTGCCAGTAGTATAGTAGGAGACCCCTTTAACGAGCAGTACTTC
d_call: TRBD1; cdr3_length: 15; v_call: TRBV4-1; j_call: TRBJ2-3; clone_size: -; cdr3_aa: CASSQPGTGRDTQYF; cdr3_nt: TGCGCCAGCAGCCAGCCTGGGACAGGGAGGGATACGCAGTATTTT
d_call: -; cdr3_length: 14; v_call: TRBV29-1; j_call: TRBJ2-5; clone_size: -; cdr3_aa: CSVENWADQETQYF; cdr3_nt: TGCAGCGTTGAGAATTGGGCAGACCAAGAGACCCAGTACTTC
d_call: -; cdr3_length: 12; v_call: TRBV11-2; j_call: TRBJ2-7; clone_size: -; cdr3_aa: CASSLGGHEQYF; cdr3_nt: TGTGCCAGCAGCTTAGGCGGGCACGAGCAGTACTTC
d_call: TRBD1; cdr3_length: 14; v_call: TRBV28; j_call: TRBJ2-7; clone_size: -; cdr3_aa: CASSLLGQGYEQYF; cdr3_nt: TGTGCCAGCAGTTTACTGGGACAGGGCTACGAGCAGTACTTC
d_call: -; cdr3_length: 11; v_call: TRBV20-1; j_call: TRBJ2-5; clone_size: -; cdr3_aa: CSAASEETQYF; cdr3_nt: TGCAGTGCTGCTAGCGAGGAGACCCAGTACTTC
d_call: -; cdr3_length: 15; v_call: TRBV7-8; j_call: TRBJ2-7; clone_size: -; cdr3_aa: CASIPDRVITYEQYF; cdr3_nt: TGTGCCAGCATCCCCGACAGAGTTATCACCTACGAGCAGTACTTC
d_call: -; cdr3_length: 16; v_call: TRBV5-1; j_call: TRBJ2-5; clone_size: -; cdr3_aa: CASSLDRARGQETQYF; cdr3_nt: TGCGCCAGCAGCTTGGACAGGGCTCGGGGCCAGGAGACCCAGTACTTC
d_call: TRBD2; cdr3_length: 17; v_call: TRBV5-6; j_call: TRBJ2-1; clone_size: -; cdr3_aa: CASSLEVAGEWGNEQFF; cdr3_nt: TGTGCCAGCAGCCTAGAAGTAGCGGGAGAATGGGGGAATGAGCAGTTCTTC
d_call: -; cdr3_length: 15; v_call: TRBV7-9; j_call: TRBJ2-2; clone_size: once; cdr3_aa: CASSRTQIGTGELFF; cdr3_nt: TGTGCCAGCAGCCGAACACAGATCGGCACCGGGGAGCTGTTTTTT
d_call: TRBD2; cdr3_length: 16; v_call: TRBV7-9; j_call: TRBJ2-1; clone_size: -; cdr3_aa: CASSSATSGGYNEQFF; cdr3_nt: TGTGCCAGCAGCTCTGCGACTAGCGGGGGCTACAATGAGCAGTTCTTC
d_call: -; cdr3_length: 14; v_call: TRBV27; j_call: TRBJ2-5; clone_size: -; cdr3_aa: CASSTRVAQETQYF; cdr3_nt: TGTGCCAGCAGTACCCGGGTCGCTCAAGAGACCCAGTACTTC
d_call: -; cdr3_length: 14; v_call: TRBV7-2; j_call: TRBJ2-1; clone_size: -; cdr3_aa: CASSLVKGGYEQFF; cdr3_nt: TGTGCCAGCAGCTTAGTGAAGGGGGGGTATGAGCAGTTCTTC
d_call: TRBD2; cdr3_length: 17; v_call: TRBV7-9; j_call: TRBJ2-3; clone_size: -; cdr3_aa: CASSLGLAGASTDTQYF; cdr3_nt: TGTGCCAGCAGCTTGGGACTAGCGGGAGCTAGCACAGATACGCAGTATTTT
d_call: TRBD2; cdr3_length: 16; v_call: TRBV7-3; j_call: TRBJ2-7; clone_size: -; cdr3_aa: CASSLTAVAGGDEQYF; cdr3_nt: TGTGCCAGCAGCTTAACCGCGGTAGCGGGGGGCGACGAGCAGTACTTC
d_call: -; cdr3_length: 15; v_call: TRBV4-2; j_call: TRBJ2-7; clone_size: -; cdr3_aa: CASSQATGVGYEQYF; cdr3_nt: TGTGCCAGCAGCCAAGCCACGGGAGTTGGATACGAGCAGTACTTC